This T cell receptor (beta chain) is drawn from a study of T cell responses to AZD1222 COVID-19 vaccine. Study summary: Pooled in the analysis were second doses at about 4 or about 12 weeks. Study findings and constraints: Compared with day 0, the breadth and depth of the Spike-specific TCR repertoire rose significantly after two doses of AZD1222.

Clones were read by immunoSEQ multiplex PCR, and TCRdb kept only the in-frame ones, dropping some. The sample yields about 99,000 clones, over 85% seen once. Regarding this clone: What it recognizes is unknown.

The V and J ends lost 2 bases and 4 bases respectively, with 8 bases between them. The CDR3 is 13 amino acids. Germline CDR1 SNHLY, CDR2 FYNNEI. V usage is TRBV2 and J usage is TRBJ1-2; tentatively, D is TRBD1 (5 bases). This clonotype originated in an adult in good health. The sample here was peripheral blood, taken on day 0 of AZD1222 vaccination. The CDR3 is CASSEQGSYGYTF. In nucleotides, the CDR3 is TGTGCCAGCAGTGAACAGGGATCCTATGGCTACACCTTC.